The clone carrying this T cell receptor (beta chain) was detected a few times. Its antigen remains unknown. This record comes from a study of T cells in Graves' hyperthyroidism and ophthalmopathy. General study points: Blood samples included most of the expanded thyroid clonotypes exceeding 0.001.

V dropped 6 bases and J dropped 10; count of bases not matched to a gene: 10. Germline V CDR1 and CDR2: MDHEN, SYDVKM. The CDR3 sequence is 15 residues long. There were TCR beta CDR3 regions amplified from RNA transcripts. In the first-round RT-PCR of the TCR CDR3, the HTBI primer set was used. TCRdb independently ran MiXCR on the multiplex PCR reads; one entry per CDR3 protein. The repertoire consists of some 580,000 distinct CDR3 sequences, with approximately 15% occurring once and the leading ten covering more than 3%. Sequenced material: blood. The rearrangement joins TRBV28 to TRBJ1-6; 9 bases agree with TRBD1. This TCR came from a woman aged 40-49 years with Graves' ophthalmopathy. The CDR3 DNA reads as TGTGCCAGCAGGGCCGGACAGGGGACGGGCTCACCCCTCCACTTT. This translates into CASRAGQGTGSPLHF.